A few counts support the clone carrying this TCR beta chain. CDR3 length: 16 amino acids. Germline CDR1 MNHNY, CDR2 SVGAGI (reference sequence). Trimming removed 2 bases from V and 8 bases from J; junction bases left unmatched: 6. The data were produced by immunoSEQ multiplex PCR, yet TCRdb's version contains in-frame clones alone and is incomplete. There are about 55,000 clones in the sample; nearly 90% occur only once, and about 3.5% lies in the top ten. The entry originates in a study of control samples from healthy donors and cancer patients. The chain couples TRBV6-6 to TRBJ2-1; the match to TRBD2 covers 13 bases. The material sequenced was blood. The clonotype was recovered from a man in his fifties or sixties in good health. CDR3 sequence: CASSYTGTSGKYEQFF. CDR3 sequence (DNA): TGTGCCAGCAGTTACACTGGGACTAGCGGGAAATATGAGCAGTTCTTC.